This paragraph reports one T cell receptor (beta chain). Its antigen is as yet unknown. The data were obtained in a study of metastatic and nonmetastatic thyroid tumors. Study information: Thyroid patients, malignant and benign, had repertoires compared across blood and tumor or nodule tissue.

Until they underwent thyroid surgery, no patient had received any treatment. As handled by the study authors: What underpinned the distant-metastasis classifier for papillary thyroid cancer was the set of CDR3 differences across clinicopathological groups. TCRdb re-called the PCR reads via MiXCR. The V and J calls come from TCRdb's annotation, not from the publication. The table has 13,000 to 15,000 clones, more than 3% seen once; the top ten hold roughly a quarter. Trimming took off 5 bases at V and 6 bases at J, with 17 bases between the two ends. This CDR3 has 13 amino acids. Germline CDR1 GTSNPN, CDR2 SVGIG (reference sequence). Study-level findings and limits: Patients with malignant thyroid tumors reportedly had significantly higher TCR beta diversity than those with benign nodules, in blood and tumor.

Sequences were obtained from tumor tissue. The chain has TRBV30 and TRBJ2-7, with D possibly matching TRBD1 (6 bases). The sequence came from a female donor with papillary thyroid cancer or a benign thyroid nodule (not recorded which). Some clones in this sample may be carry-over from other donors' samples. This CDR3 reads CAWSRDTDGEQYF. Written as DNA, the CDR3 is TGTGCCTGGTCCCGGGACACGGACGGCGAGCAGTACTTC.